This TCR beta chain emerged from a study of T cell repertoires in cytomegalovirus infection. Study as a whole: It can be stated that public TCR beta signatures indicated CMV infection as well as a matching HLA type.

Each CDR3 protein gets one entry after TCRdb re-called the reads with MiXCR. The sample includes fewer than 700,000 distinct CDR3 sequences, less than 25% of them seen just once. The CDR3 is 16 residues long. J gave up 2 bases and V 3 bases, and 9 bases lay outside the gene matches. Germline loops: CDR1 DFQATT, CDR2 SNEGSKA (reference sequence). General study points: Identification of carriers of CMV plus the relevant HLA was performed using cumulative public TCR beta family frequency. CMV-specific TCR beta clonotypes restricted by HLA-C were the ones dominating the ex vivo response.

As for this clonotype: Its cognate antigen is unknown.

The receptor was derived from a human donor in good health (CMV status not recorded). Some clones in this sample may be carry-over from other donors' samples. The chain employs TRBV20-1 and TRBJ1-5, with TRBD1 identical over 8 bases. The specimen was CD8+ T cells from PBMCs. CDR3 loop: CSARDRERSGNQPQHF. The CDR3 nucleotides read TGCAGTGCTAGGGACAGGGAGCGTAGTGGCAATCAGCCCCAGCATTTT.